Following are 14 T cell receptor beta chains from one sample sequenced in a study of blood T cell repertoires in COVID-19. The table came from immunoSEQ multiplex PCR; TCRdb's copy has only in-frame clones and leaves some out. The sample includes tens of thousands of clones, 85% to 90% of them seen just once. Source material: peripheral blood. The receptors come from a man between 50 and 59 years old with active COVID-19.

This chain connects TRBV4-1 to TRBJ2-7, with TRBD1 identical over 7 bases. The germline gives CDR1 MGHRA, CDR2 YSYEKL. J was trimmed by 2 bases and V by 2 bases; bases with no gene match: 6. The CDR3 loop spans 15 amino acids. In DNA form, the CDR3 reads TGCGCCAGCAGCCAACTCACAGGGGTCGCCTACGAGCAGTACTTC. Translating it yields CASSQLTGVAYEQYF.

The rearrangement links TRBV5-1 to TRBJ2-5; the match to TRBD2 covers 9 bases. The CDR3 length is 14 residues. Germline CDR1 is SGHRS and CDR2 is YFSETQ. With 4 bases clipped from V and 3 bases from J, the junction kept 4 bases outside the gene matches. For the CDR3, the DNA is TGCGCCAGCAGCCCCGGCGGGGGGGAAGAGACCCAGTACTTC. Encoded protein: CASSPGGGEETQYF.

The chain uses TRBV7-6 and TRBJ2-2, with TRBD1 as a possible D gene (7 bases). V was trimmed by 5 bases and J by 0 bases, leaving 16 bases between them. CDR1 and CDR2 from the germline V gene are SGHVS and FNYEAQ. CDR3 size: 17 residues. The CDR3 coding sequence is TGTGCCAGCAGCCCAGGGGGGAGGCGCGCGAACACCGGGGAGCTGTTTTTT. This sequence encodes CASSPGGRRANTGELFF.

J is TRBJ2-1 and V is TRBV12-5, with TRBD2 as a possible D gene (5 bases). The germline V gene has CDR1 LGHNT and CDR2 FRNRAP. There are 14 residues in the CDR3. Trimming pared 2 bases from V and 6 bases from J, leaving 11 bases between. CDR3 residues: CASGLYGVANEQFF. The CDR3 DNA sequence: TGTGCTAGTGGTTTGTACGGGGTAGCCAATGAGCAGTTCTTC.

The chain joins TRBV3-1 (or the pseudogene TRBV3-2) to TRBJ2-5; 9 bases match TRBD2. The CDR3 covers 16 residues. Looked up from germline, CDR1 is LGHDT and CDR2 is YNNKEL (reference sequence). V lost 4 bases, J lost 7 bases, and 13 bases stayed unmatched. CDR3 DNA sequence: TGTGCCAGCAGCCGATGGACTAGCGAAGGCCCTAGGACCCAGTACTTC. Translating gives CASSRWTSEGPRTQYF.

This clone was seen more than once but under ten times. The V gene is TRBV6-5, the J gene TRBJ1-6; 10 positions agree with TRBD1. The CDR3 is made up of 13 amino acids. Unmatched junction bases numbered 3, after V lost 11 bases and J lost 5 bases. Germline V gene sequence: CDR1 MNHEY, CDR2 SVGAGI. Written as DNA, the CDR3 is TGTGCCGGGGGACAGGGGAATAATTCACCCCTCCACTTT. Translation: CAGGQGNNSPLHF.

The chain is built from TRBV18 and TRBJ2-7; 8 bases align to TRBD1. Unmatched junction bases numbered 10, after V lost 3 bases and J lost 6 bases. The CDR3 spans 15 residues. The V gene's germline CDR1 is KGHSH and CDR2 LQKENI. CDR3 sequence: CASSPSATTGAEQYF. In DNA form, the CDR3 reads TGTGCCAGCTCACCGTCCGCCACGACAGGGGCCGAGCAGTACTTC. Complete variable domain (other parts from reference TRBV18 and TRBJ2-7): NAGVMQNPRHLVRRRGQEARLRCSPMKGHSHVYWYRQLPEEGLKFMVYLQKENIIDESGMPKERFSAEFPKEGPSILRIQQVVRGDSAAYFCASSPSATTGAEQYFGPGTRLTVT.

The CDR3 DNA follows: TGTGCCAGCAGTTCGGACAGGGTTAACACTGAAGCTTTCTTT. Residues: CASSSDRVNTEAFF. This chain uses TRBV27 with TRBJ1-1; TRBD1 aligns across 8 bases. V lost 4 bases and J lost 2; bases outside the gene matches: 3. CDR1 is MNHEY, CDR2 SMNVEV, per germline (reference sequence). The CDR3 runs 14 residues.

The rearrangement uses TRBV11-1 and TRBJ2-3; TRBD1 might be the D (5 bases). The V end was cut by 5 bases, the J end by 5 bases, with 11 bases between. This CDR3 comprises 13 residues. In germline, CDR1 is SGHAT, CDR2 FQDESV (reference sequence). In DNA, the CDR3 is TGTGCCAGCAGCCCGTTAAGGGGAGATACGCAGTATTTT. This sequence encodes CASSPLRGDTQYF.

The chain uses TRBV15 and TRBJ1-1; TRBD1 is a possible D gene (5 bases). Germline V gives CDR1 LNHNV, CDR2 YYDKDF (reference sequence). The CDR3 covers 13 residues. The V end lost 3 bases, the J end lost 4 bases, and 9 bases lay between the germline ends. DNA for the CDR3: TGTGCCACCAGCAGCAGGGTCGGCACTGAAGCTTTCTTT. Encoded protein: CATSSRVGTEAFF.

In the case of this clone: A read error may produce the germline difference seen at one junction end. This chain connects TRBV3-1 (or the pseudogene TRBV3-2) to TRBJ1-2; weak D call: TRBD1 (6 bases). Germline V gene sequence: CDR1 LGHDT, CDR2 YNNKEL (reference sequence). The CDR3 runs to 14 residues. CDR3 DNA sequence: TGTGCCGGCAGCCAAGACGCAGGGGTAGGTGGCTACACCTTC. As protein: CAGSQDAGVGGYTF.

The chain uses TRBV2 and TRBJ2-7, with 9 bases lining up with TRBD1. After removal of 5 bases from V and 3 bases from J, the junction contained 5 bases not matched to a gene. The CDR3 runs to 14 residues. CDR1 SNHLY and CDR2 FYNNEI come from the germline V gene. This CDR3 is CASSRDRENYEQYF. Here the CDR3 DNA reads TGTGCCAGCAGTCGGGACAGGGAAAACTACGAGCAGTACTTC.

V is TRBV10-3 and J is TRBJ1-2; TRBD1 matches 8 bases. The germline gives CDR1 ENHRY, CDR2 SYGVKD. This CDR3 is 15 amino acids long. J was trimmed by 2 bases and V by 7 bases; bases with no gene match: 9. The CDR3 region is CAITRQGPTNYGYTF. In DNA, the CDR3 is TGTGCCATCACCCGACAGGGGCCGACGAACTATGGCTACACCTTC.

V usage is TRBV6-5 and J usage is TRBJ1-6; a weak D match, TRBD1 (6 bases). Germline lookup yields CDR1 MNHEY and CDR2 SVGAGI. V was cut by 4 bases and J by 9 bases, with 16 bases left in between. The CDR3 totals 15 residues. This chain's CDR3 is CASSFLGGEGSPLHF. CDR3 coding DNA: TGTGCCAGCAGTTTTCTAGGGGGGGAAGGTTCACCCCTCCACTTT.